The present entry profiles one TCR beta chain with its context. This sample stems from a study of CD8 T cell repertoires and HIV-1 epitope variants. The overall study: T cells were stimulated with Twenty-five Gag and Nef peptides separately. Separate from the cultures, 1M uncultured T cells served as baseline.

The CDR3 consists of 16 residues. With 5 bases clipped from V and 10 bases from J, the junction kept 12 bases outside the gene matches. Germline V lookup: CDR1 SEHNR, CDR2 FQNEAQ (reference sequence). Using immunoSEQ multiplex PCR, the repertoire was profiled, and TCRdb retains in-frame clones only, with some absent. The table has approximately 90,000 clones, 60% to 80% seen once; the top ten hold around 24%. The V gene is TRBV7-9, the J gene TRBJ1-6, with 9 bases matching TRBD1. The clonotype was recovered from a male donor with HIV. Sequenced input: uncultured baseline CD8+ T cells from peripheral blood mononuclear cells (PBMCs). CDR3: CASSPPAGTGYSPLHF. In DNA form, the CDR3 reads TGTGCCAGCAGCCCCCCTGCCGGGACAGGGTACTCACCCCTCCACTTT.